What follows are 4 T cell receptor beta chains derived from one specimen sequenced in a study of cytomegalovirus exposure and HLA in healthy donors (dated by TCRdb to about 2017). The library came from the immunoSEQ multiplex PCR assay. For the multiplex PCR, a mixture combining 60 forward primers for TCR Vbeta segments and 13 reverse primers for TCR Jbeta segments was used. Held by TCRdb, this immuneACCESS table contains in-frame sequences only and omits some clones. Under half of the omission traces to an unresolved V gene where checked; the cause of the rest is unknown. The sample includes 150,000 or so clones, with roughly 80% observed a single time. Jointly, the top ten make up 3.1% of the sample. Specimen: PBMCs. Source of these receptors: a middle-aged woman in good health and CMV-seronegative.

The table lists this clone with a few counts. The chain is built from TRBV9 and TRBJ1-1; D ambiguous. CDR3 length: 14 residues. The V and J ends lost 0 bases and 0 bases respectively, with 6 bases between them. The germline V gene has CDR1 SGDLS and CDR2 YYNGEE. In DNA form, the CDR3 reads TGTGCCAGCAGCGTAGCTCAGATGAACACTGAAGCTTTCTTT. Its protein product is CASSVAQMNTEAFF.

This chain uses TRBV19 with TRBJ1-2, with TRBD1 matching 9 bases. V shed 3 bases and J 8 bases; nucleotides not matched to a gene: 16. Germline V lookup: CDR1 LNHDA, CDR2 SQIVND (reference sequence). The CDR3 totals 17 residues. CDR3 DNA sequence: TGTGCCAGTAGTATTAATCCCCGGACAGGGGAATTTTGGGGCTACACCTTC. Its protein product is CASSINPRTGEFWGYTF.

The rearrangement joins TRBV5-1 to TRBJ2-2; D is possibly TRBD2 (5 bases). Trimming removed 1 base at V and 6 bases at J, with 16 bases between. CDR3 length equals 16 residues. Germline V lookup: CDR1 SGHRS, CDR2 YFSETQ. CDR3 sequence: CASSLRAPAGPGELFF. The CDR3 DNA sequence: TGCGCCAGCAGCTTGAGGGCACCCGCGGGCCCCGGGGAGCTGTTTTTT.

This chain uses TRBV5-1 with TRBJ2-3; 10 bases line up with TRBD2. CDR1 is SGHRS and CDR2 is YFSETQ in the germline V gene. V shed 1 base, J shed 2 bases, and the junction held 13 bases outside the gene matches. CDR3 size: 19 residues. The CDR3 DNA reads as TGCGCCAGCAGCTTGTATCGCCTAGCGGGGGTTACAAACACAGATACGCAGTATTTT. It yields the protein CASSLYRLAGVTNTDTQYF.